This record concerns one T cell receptor beta chain sequence. Per-base quality was not reported, and no clone a single base away is much larger than it. The sample's time point, from its label and the paper: cells obtained before transplantation from donor or recipient. Mixed lymphocyte reactions plated 200,000 CFSE-labeled pre-transplant responders with 200,000 irradiated violet-dye-labeled stimulators and were cultured for approximately six days. After the mixed lymphocyte reaction, proliferating CD3+CD4+CFSE-low and CD3+CD8+CFSE-low responder cells were FACS-sorted on a BD Influx sorter. The data stem from a study of graft-versus-host responses after intestinal transplantation (dated by TCRdb to the early 2020s). Context from the whole study: The transplants that recipients received were multivisceral, liver-intestinal, or isolated intestinal. All recipients received anti-thymocyte globulin induction followed by maintenance tacrolimus and steroids for approximately 3 years. Graft-versus-host and host-versus-graft alloreactive T cell clones were tracked in the graft, circulation and bone marrow after intestinal transplantation using bulk TCR-beta CDR3 sequencing. Alloreactive clones were identified by sequencing pre-transplant mixed lymphocyte reaction products and comparing these products with unstimulated pre-transplant donor and recipient T cells. Of the approximately 24 intestinal transplant recipients enrolled in the cohort, one of whom was a retransplant, 3 patients without pretransplant specimens were excluded. A peak of at least 4% donor T cells among recipient peripheral blood mononuclear cells was the definition used for donor T cell macrochimerism. Rather than going through the commercial service, samples from a few later patients were sequenced in-house on an Illumina MiSeq and processed with MiXCR. The investigation overall reported the following: In patients with donor T cell macrochimerism, the allografts had high GvH to HvG T cell clonal ratios. Early after transplant, declines in HvG clones were associated with peak levels of circulating GvH clones. GvH clones turned up in recipient bone marrow, with some appearing earlier in ileal mucosa or blood, a pattern consistent with an intestinal mucosal origin. The relatively low number and heterogeneity of intestinal transplant patients limited the conclusions.

The library came from the immunoSEQ multiplex PCR assay. For most patients, genomic DNA was isolated with the Qiagen DNeasy Blood and Tissue Kit and shipped frozen to Adaptive Biotechnologies for TCR sequencing. High-throughput TCR-beta CDR3 sequencing of genomic DNA from most patients was performed by Adaptive Biotechnologies. Under the source paper's analysis protocol: TCR sequencing data were retrieved from Adaptive's ImmunoSEQ software for some 19 patients, whereas a few other patients were processed with MiXCR and VDJtools. To correct CD4 versus CD8 sorting errors, any sequence found in both subsets at a frequency ratio below 5:1 was removed. CDR3 nucleotide sequences shared between donor and recipient were removed because the origin of such sequences could not be assigned. At least 2-fold expansion over unstimulated cells and a minimum CFSE-low frequency of 0.002% (template counts) or 0.001% (read counts) were required for clones to be classified as alloreactive. Clones were considered mappable if detected in sequenced pre-transplant spleen, lymph node, or MLR CFSE-low populations of the donor or recipient. The cumulative frequency of alloreactive clones was calculated as a percentage of all sequences, weighted by copy number. TCRdb provides this immuneACCESS table in a form limited to in-frame rearrangements. Some clones are lacking; in checked studies, under half of them reflect an unresolved V gene, and why the rest are absent is not known. The V and J calls and clone size come from that table; D and trimming were worked out from the DNA. The sample table records fewer than 15,000 clones; 30% to 40% of these occur just once. The ten largest clones add up to around 2.3% of the sample.

This TCR was sampled from a human patient who received an intestinal transplant. The sequences come from alloreactive CD8+ T cells from a mixed lymphocyte reaction culture, collected before intestinal transplant. This specimen's cell subset or site label, per the study, means: CFSE-low proliferating T cells sorted from approximately 6-day pre-transplant mixed lymphocyte reaction (GvH or HvG direction).

The nucleotide sequence is TGTGCCAGCAGCTACCCCGGGCAGAGCAATTATGAGCAGTTCTTC. Translated, this is CASSYPGQSNYEQFF. The V and J segments used are TRBV7-9 and TRBJ2-1, with no reliable assignment of the D segment. The CDR3 goes from the cysteine to the phenylalanine over 15 residues. The read is trimmed to its CDR3 DNA, 45 bases read in frame from base 1. V lost 4 bases and J lost 8 bases; the stretch between them is 18 bases long. CDR1 SEHNR and CDR2 FQNEAQ are derived from the germline V gene (reference sequence).